Shown below are 30 T cell receptor beta chains from a single sample sequenced in a study of identical twins. TCRdb processed the 5' RACE reads anew with MiXCR; each CDR3 protein has one entry. The sample holds about 330,000 distinct CDR3 sequences, approximately 13% seen once. The data also belong to a second study, concerning yellow fever vaccine responses in identical twins.

Specimen: CD8+ T cells sorted from blood. The origin of the receptors is a woman younger than 35 in good health.

This clonotype was detected a few times. The chain joins TRBV7-6 to TRBJ2-3, with D possibly being TRBD2 (6 bases). This CDR3 has 21 residues. Between the trimmed V and J ends, which lost 4 bases and 0 bases, there was a span of 29 bases. The germline CDR1 and CDR2 sequences are SGHVS and FNYEAQ. CDR3 DNA: TGTGCCAGCAGCTCGCCTCGAAGGGTAGCGGAGTACTCCTACAGCACAGATACGCAGTATTTT. Protein: CASSSPRRVAEYSYSTDTQYF.

This clonotype was picked up a small number of times. V gene TRBV2 combines with J gene TRBJ2-2; TRBD2 is a possible D gene (6 bases). CDR1 and CDR2 (germline): SNHLY, FYNNEI. There are 15 residues in the CDR3. Trimming shortened V by 3 bases and J by 12 bases, and 20 bases separated the two germline ends. CDR3 residues: CASSEGLSSASKLFF. CDR3 nucleotide sequence: TGTGCCAGCAGTGAGGGACTCTCAAGTGCCAGTAAGCTGTTTTTT. Combining the CDR3 with reference TRBV2 and TRBJ2-2 gives the whole variable domain EPEVTQTPSHQVTQMGQEVILRCVPISNHLYFYWYRQILGQKVEFLVSFYNNEISEKSEIFDDQFSVERPDGSNFTLKIRSTKLEDSAMYFCASSEGLSSASKLFFGEGSRLTVL.

The chain links TRBV20-1 to TRBJ2-7; weak D call: TRBD2 (6 bases). Trimming took off 3 bases at V and 0 bases at J, with 9 bases between the two ends. The length of the CDR3 is 13 residues. The germline V gene encodes CDR1 DFQATT and CDR2 SNEGSKA (reference sequence). The CDR3 region has the DNA TGCAGTGCTAGCGGGGACTTCTCCTACGAGCAGTACGTC. Amino acid sequence: CSASGDFSYEQYV.

This clonotype was seen repeatedly, ten times or more. V is TRBV6-1 and J is TRBJ1-4; tentatively, D is TRBD1 (6 bases). Between the trimmed V and J ends, which lost 6 bases and 5 bases, there was a span of 16 bases. CDR1 and CDR2 (germline): MNHNS, SASEGT. The CDR3 is 15 amino acids. CDR3 sequence reads: CASSSLGDINEKLFF. CDR3 coding DNA: TGTGCCAGCAGCTCCCTAGGGGACATAAATGAAAAACTGTTTTTT.

The sample holds a few counts of this clonotype. The chain joins TRBV18 to TRBJ1-2; D call uncertain. This CDR3 comprises 14 residues. The V gene's germline CDR1 is KGHSH and CDR2 LQKENI. V gave up 2 bases and J gave up 4 bases, with 11 bases separating them. The CDR3 loop reads CASSPKLDGYGYTF. CDR3 sequence (DNA): TGTGCCAGCTCACCAAAATTGGACGGCTATGGCTACACCTTC.

There are many counts of this clonotype. The chain recombines TRBV12-3 or TRBV12-4 with TRBJ2-7; 9 bases agree with TRBD2. V lost 2 bases to trimming and J lost 1 base; unmatched junction nucleotides: 6. There are 16 residues in the CDR3. CDR3 nucleotides: TGTGCCAGCAGTTTAATTCTAGCGGGACCATCCTACGAGCAGTACTTC. Protein sequence: CASSLILAGPSYEQYF.

The V and J genes are TRBV12-3 or TRBV12-4 and TRBJ1-1, with TRBD1 as a possible D gene (5 bases). The V gene lost 6 bases and the J gene lost 6 bases, with 26 bases spanning the gap. CDR3 length: 17 amino acids. CDR3 bases: TGTGCCAGCAGCTCCTACGACGGTGCGACCGGGGGGGCTGAAGCTTTCTTT. This translates into CASSSYDGATGGAEAFF.

This chain connects TRBV9 to TRBJ2-5, with TRBD2 matching 12 bases. V was pared by 2 bases and J by 5 bases, with 10 bases of the junction left unmatched. CDR1 and CDR2 from the germline V gene are SGDLS and YYNGEE. This CDR3 has 17 amino acids. CDR3 coding DNA: TGTGCCAGCAGCGTTACGGCTAGCGGGGGGGTCCGGGAGACCCAGTACTTC. This codes for CASSVTASGGVRETQYF.

The chain employs TRBV7-9 and TRBJ2-5; tentative D call: TRBD2 (7 bases). V lost 3 bases and J 7 bases, leaving 15 bases between the germline ends. This CDR3 region has 14 residues. CDR1 is SEHNR, CDR2 FQNEAQ, per germline (reference sequence). DNA for the CDR3: TGTGCCAGCAGCTTGACGGCAGGGGAGGGGACCCAGTACTTC. Its translation is CASSLTAGEGTQYF.

The chain links TRBV6-5 to TRBJ2-3, with D perhaps matching TRBD1 (5 bases). Germline V CDR1 and CDR2: MNHEY, SVGAGI. The V and J ends lost 0 bases and 0 bases respectively, with 7 bases between them. The CDR3 loop spans 15 amino acids. The CDR3 loop reads CASSYSGPSTDTQYF. The DNA for the CDR3 is TGTGCCAGCAGTTACTCGGGGCCTAGCACAGATACGCAGTATTTT.

This clonotype was observed a few times. V usage is TRBV7-2 and J usage is TRBJ1-1; 7 nucleotides match TRBD1. J was trimmed by 3 bases and V by 2 bases; bases with no gene match: 3. Germline-derived CDR1 and CDR2 are SGHTA and FQGNSA. This CDR3 region has 14 residues. CDR3 DNA: TGTGCCAGCAGCTTATTGACAGGGTACACTGAAGCTTTCTTT. Encoded protein: CASSLLTGYTEAFF.

This clonotype was counted between two and nine times. The CDR3 loop reads CASSGTSDGYTF. Written as DNA, the CDR3 is TGCGCCAGCAGCGGGACATCGGATGGCTACACCTTC. The chain couples TRBV4-1 to TRBJ1-2; the D gene is possibly TRBD1 (6 bases). Germline values: CDR1 MGHRA, CDR2 YSYEKL. Trimming stripped 5 bases from V and 6 bases from J, with 10 bases between. This CDR3 spans 12 amino acids.

The V and J genes are TRBV3-1 and TRBJ2-7; D gene unclear. This CDR3 contains 15 residues. CDR1 and CDR2 (germline): LGHDT, YNNKEL (reference sequence). The ends were cut back, 10 bases at V and 3 bases at J, with 22 bases in the middle. CDR3 sequence (DNA): TGTGCCACCACCCAAGAATCAGCCAGGATCTACGAGCAGTACTTC. Translated, it gives CATTQESARIYEQYF.

The table lists this clonotype with a few counts. The chain is built from TRBV6-5 and TRBJ1-2; 7 bases match TRBD1. Per germline, CDR1 MNHEY and CDR2 SVGAGI. After removal of 4 bases from V and 2 bases from J, the junction contained 16 bases not matched to a gene. The CDR3 is 18 amino acids. CDR3 region: CASSSVQGYREDNYGYTF. The DNA of the CDR3 is TGTGCCAGCAGTTCGGTACAGGGGTATAGAGAGGACAACTATGGCTACACCTTC.

As to this clonotype: At one end the junction does not follow the germline gene, possibly because of a read error. The chain couples TRBV6-2 or TRBV6-3 to TRBJ2-5; the D gene could be TRBD1 or TRBD2 (6 bases each). Germline CDR1 and CDR2: MNHEY and SVGEGT. This CDR3 region has 16 residues. CDR3 sequence reads: CASSYSLGGREETQYF. CDR3 coding DNA: TGTGCCAGCAGTTACTCCCTCGGGGGCAGGGAAGAGACCCAGTATTTC.

The J gene is TRBJ2-7, the V gene TRBV7-9; a weak D match, TRBD1 (6 bases). Germline loops: CDR1 SEHNR, CDR2 FQNEAQ (reference sequence). The length of the CDR3 is 13 residues. Trimming stripped 5 bases from V and 6 bases from J, with 14 bases between. CDR3 bases: TGTGCCAGCAGCCGTTACAGGGAAGGCGAGCAGTACTTC. It codes for CASSRYREGEQYF.

This chain connects TRBV6-1 to TRBJ2-2; no reliable D call. The CDR3 covers 15 residues. Germline V gene data show CDR1 as MNHNS and CDR2 as SASEGT. V was cut by 1 base and J by 0 bases, with 6 bases left in between. The CDR3 here is CASSEEPSNTGELFF. The DNA of the CDR3 is TGTGCCAGCAGTGAAGAACCATCGAACACCGGGGAGCTGTTTTTT.

This clonotype was counted a few times. The CDR3 protein is CASSVVSRGYTF. For the CDR3, the DNA is TGTGCCAGCAGCGTAGTGTCTCGTGGCTACACCTTC. The rearrangement links TRBV9 to TRBJ1-2; D uncertain. The germline V gene has CDR1 SGDLS and CDR2 YYNGEE. V shed 0 bases and J shed 7 bases, with 7 bases lying between them. The CDR3 totals 12 residues.

The table lists this clonotype with a few counts. The CDR3 nucleotides read TGTGCCAGCAGCCAGACTAGCGGGAGCGCAGATACGCAGTATTTT. The encoded protein is CASSQTSGSADTQYF. V is TRBV7-3 and J is TRBJ2-3, with 12 bases matching TRBD2. The CDR3 sequence is 15 residues long. Germline CDR1 and CDR2: SGHTA and FQGTGA. The ends lost 5 bases at V and 4 bases at J; junction bases unmatched: 4.

V gene TRBV27 combines with J gene TRBJ1-4; D perhaps matches TRBD1 (6 bases). Trimming took off 5 bases at V and 4 bases at J, with 17 bases between the two ends. Germline V gives CDR1 MNHEY, CDR2 SMNVEV (reference sequence). This CDR3 has 16 residues. The CDR3 nucleotides are TGTGCCAGCAGTCCACTCGGACAGAGTATTAATGAAAAACTGTTTTTT. This sequence encodes CASSPLGQSINEKLFF.

The chain carries TRBV5-1 and TRBJ2-4; D gene uncertain. This CDR3 is 13 amino acids long. Trimming cost V 4 bases and J 5 bases, with 10 bases left between them. Germline CDR1 reads SGHRS; CDR2 reads YFSETQ. CDR3 coding DNA: TGCGCCAGCAGCCCGGCGATAGAAAACATTCAGTACTTC. It translates to CASSPAIENIQYF. The full variable domain, with the rest looked up from reference TRBV5-1 and TRBJ2-4, is KAGVTQTPRYLIKTRGQQVTLSCSPISGHRSVSWYQQTPGQGLQFLFEYFSETQRNKGNFPGRFSGRQFSNSRSEMNVSTLELGDSALYLCASSPAIENIQYFGAGTRLSVL.

This clonotype occurred a few times. This rearrangement joins TRBV13 to TRBJ2-3, with a possible D match to TRBD2 (6 bases). The CDR3 sequence is 18 residues long. The V end was cut by 5 bases, the J end by 0 bases, with 21 bases between. Germline V gene lookup returns CDR1 PRHDT and CDR2 FYEKMQ (reference sequence). The CDR3 sequence is CASSHWTGGTPSTDTQYF. Written as DNA, the CDR3 is TGTGCCAGCAGCCACTGGACTGGCGGGACTCCTAGCACAGATACGCAGTATTTT.

J is TRBJ1-2 and V is TRBV29-1; possible D gene TRBD1, 6 bases. V shed 5 bases and J shed 4 bases, with 20 bases lying between them. Germline-derived CDR1 and CDR2 are SQVTM and ANQGSEA. CDR3 length: 15 amino acids. The CDR3 DNA is TGCAGCGTTTTTTCCGGGACAAGGTGGGGCTATGGCTACACCTTC. It is translated as CSVFSGTRWGYGYTF.

CDR3 residues: CASSQSGTWGKNIQYF. The CDR3 DNA is TGTGCCAGCAGCCAGAGCGGGACCTGGGGCAAAAACATTCAGTACTTC. V usage is TRBV5-6 and J usage is TRBJ2-4, with 7 nucleotides matching TRBD2. V trimming: 4 bases; J trimming: 3 bases; junction bases outside the gene matches: 10. The CDR3 totals 16 residues. The germline V gene encodes CDR1 SGHDT and CDR2 YYEEEE.

This rearrangement joins TRBV29-1 to TRBJ2-1, with 7 bases identical to TRBD2. The CDR3 extends over 12 amino acids. Germline V gene data show CDR1 as SQVTM and CDR2 as ANQGSEA. The V segment lost 4 bases and the J segment 14 bases; nucleotides outside the gene matches: 11. For the CDR3, the DNA is TGCAGCGTTGTAGGACTAGATACAACCGAGTTCTTC. Amino acids: CSVVGLDTTEFF.

A few counts support this clonotype. The genes are TRBV27 and TRBJ2-2; D is perhaps TRBD1 or TRBD2 (5 bases each). V lost 7 bases and J lost 7, with 7 bases in between. This CDR3 has 11 residues. Germline loops: CDR1 MNHEY, CDR2 SMNVEV (reference sequence). The CDR3 nucleotides are TGTGCCAGCACGAGGGGCGGGGAGCTGTTTTTT. Its translation: CASTRGGELFF.

The chain has TRBV6-1 and TRBJ2-3; D gene uncertain. Trimming pared 7 bases from V and 0 bases from J, leaving 8 bases between. The CDR3 loop spans 13 amino acids. From germline, CDR1 is MNHNS and CDR2 SASEGT. CDR3 residues: CASNKDSTDTQYF. In nucleotides, the CDR3 is TGTGCCAGCAATAAGGACAGCACAGATACGCAGTATTTT.

A few counts support this clonotype. The gene calls are TRBV12-3 or TRBV12-4 and TRBJ2-7; D is ambiguous. Trimming shortened V by 4 bases and J by 2 bases, and 9 bases separated the two germline ends. CDR3 length: 13 amino acids. CDR3: CASSSHLTYEQYF. The CDR3 nucleotides read TGTGCCAGCAGTTCGCACCTGACCTACGAGCAGTACTTC.

The V and J genes are TRBV20-1 and TRBJ2-7; 11 bases are a match to TRBD1. V gave up 4 bases and J gave up 4 bases; unmatched junction bases: 6. In germline, CDR1 is DFQATT, CDR2 SNEGSKA (reference sequence). The CDR3 loop spans 14 amino acids. The CDR3 region is CSANLGTGGYEQYF. The CDR3 DNA follows: TGCAGTGCTAATCTCGGGACAGGGGGGTACGAGCAGTACTTC.

This clonotype has a handful of counts. The chain recombines TRBV7-9 with TRBJ2-3; the D gene could be TRBD1 or TRBD2 (5 bases each). The CDR3 is 15 amino acids. Germline loops: CDR1 SEHNR, CDR2 FQNEAQ (reference sequence). V was cut by 5 bases and J by 0 bases, with 12 bases left in between. The CDR3 spells CASSHRTSSTDTQYF. CDR3 DNA sequence: TGTGCCAGCAGCCACAGGACTTCTAGCACAGATACGCAGTATTTT.